The present entry profiles one T cell receptor beta chain with its context. Its antigen is unknown. The data belong to a study of long-term antiretroviral therapy in people with HIV. About the research overall: The 2015 immediate-ART recommendation was preceded by the earliest samples by about a decade. General study results and limits: It was observed that HIV repertoires exhibited narrower CDR3 length ranges than controls. Drawn between the mid-2000s and the late 2010s, the blood was possibly obtained under older ART regimens.

The authors ran the immunoSEQ assay, v3.0, at survey level. Clones were read by immunoSEQ multiplex PCR, and TCRdb kept only the in-frame ones, dropping some. The table has 42,000 or so clones, approximately 85% seen once. Losses at the gene ends were 7 bases for V and 5 bases for J; bases not matched to a gene: 12. Germline V CDR1 and CDR2: SGHRS, YFSETQ. The CDR3 sequence is 15 residues long. Specimen: unsorted PBMCs, collected 3.1 years after starting antiretroviral therapy. This TCR derives from a woman aged 50 to 60 with HIV. The genes are TRBV5-1 and TRBJ2-5, with TRBD2 matching 9 bases. CDR3 nucleotide sequence: TGCGCCAGCGGAAAAAGCGGGGGGAAGGAGGAGACCCAGTACTTC. This encodes CASGKSGGKEETQYF.